This paragraph reports one T cell receptor (beta chain). Its antigen is not known. These data are taken from a study of naive and memory T cell subsets. Study-level points and caveats: Clonotypes are single alpha or beta chains, not paired receptors. Activation and differentiation may alter RNA-based TCR counts. Possibly reflecting memory cells re-expressing CD45RA, a few larger clonotypes occurred in naive repertoires, especially CD8.

Per the germline V gene, CDR1 is MNHEY and CDR2 is SMNVEV (reference sequence). The ends lost 5 bases at V and 2 bases at J; junction bases unmatched: 9. CDR3 size: 15 residues. An equimolar mix of two oligonucleotides served as the beta constant-region primer for TRBC1 and TRBC2. Four rounds of PCR amplified the ligated cDNA using nested alpha and beta constant-region primers plus SP2. One entry per CDR3 protein results from TCRdb running MiXCR on the UMI-ligation and nested PCR reads. The repertoire includes about 140,000 distinct CDR3 sequences, 15% to 20% of them detected once, and about 0.57% sits in the top ten.

This chain connects TRBV27 to TRBJ2-7; TRBD2 agrees at 7 bases. Sequenced input: naive CD8+ T cells from blood. The TCR originated in a human donor in good health. In DNA form, the CDR3 reads TGTGCCAGCAGTCCCGGGACGGGGGGTCCCTACGAGCAGTACTTC. Translation: CASSPGTGGPYEQYF.